Each of the 2 T cell receptor beta chains below was sequenced from the same sample in a study of blood T cell repertoires in COVID-19. Clones were sequenced by immunoSEQ multiplex PCR, and TCRdb holds only the in-frame ones, with some missing. This table has 200,000 to 250,000 clones, roughly four fifths appearing once. Sequencing was done on a sample of peripheral blood. These receptor sequences come from a woman aged 25 to 39 who had recovered from COVID-19.

This clone was seen more than once but under ten times. The chain uses TRBV24-1 and TRBJ2-3; D is possibly TRBD1 (5 bases). This CDR3 comprises 14 residues. Germline loops: CDR1 KGHDR, CDR2 SFDVKD. V lost 10 bases, J lost 1 base, and 14 bases lay in between. This CDR3 is CATARDRGTDTQYF. The CDR3 DNA is TGTGCCACTGCCAGGGATAGGGGCACAGATACGCAGTATTTT.

The genes are TRBV2 and TRBJ1-1; the D gene is possibly TRBD1 (5 bases). This CDR3 comprises 13 residues. The germline V gene encodes CDR1 SNHLY and CDR2 FYNNEI. Between the trimmed V and J ends, which lost 7 bases and 11 bases, there was a span of 20 bases. CDR3 sequence (DNA): TGTGCCAGCACGGTTTCGGGGGACGATCGGGCTTTCTTT. It codes for CASTVSGDDRAFF. The variable domain in full, with the rest retrieved from reference TRBV2 and TRBJ1-1, is EPEVTQTPSHQVTQMGQEVILRCVPISNHLYFYWYRQILGQKVEFLVSFYNNEISEKSEIFDDQFSVERPDGSNFTLKIRSTKLEDSAMYFCASTVSGDDRAFFGQGTRLTVV.